This T cell receptor (beta chain) came from a study of blood T cell repertoires in COVID-19. Study-wide background: Italy, Spain and the United States were the sources of the convalescent and acute COVID-19 samples. T cells, B-cell-depleted T cells, or PBMCs supplied cDNA or gDNA.

As handled by the study authors: From reference gene primer amplification, estimates of nucleated cell counts were derived. Sequencing was performed with immunoSEQ multiplex PCR; in TCRdb, only in-frame clones are kept and a portion is missing. The DNA gave D and trimming, while V, J and clone size come from that table. The data hold roughly 170,000 clones, with around 85% observed a single time. The clonotype was recovered from a man between 60 and 70 years old who had recovered from COVID-19. The sample was peripheral blood.

The DNA of the CDR3 is TGTGCCAGCAGCCGCCAGTCAAGCTCCTACGAGCAGTACTTC. This sequence encodes CASSRQSSSYEQYF. This chain uses TRBV7-6 with TRBJ2-7; D unclear. CDR1 is SGHVS and CDR2 is FNYEAQ in the germline V gene. CDR3 size: 14 residues. V gave up 5 bases and J gave up 0 bases, with 11 bases separating them. Together with reference TRBV7-6 and TRBJ2-7, the CDR3 gives the full variable domain: GAGVSQSPRYKVTKRGQDVALRCDPISGHVSLYWYRQALGQGPEFLTYFNYEAQQDKSGLPNDRFSAERPEGSISTLTIQRTEQRDSAMYRCASSRQSSSYEQYFGPGTRLTVT.